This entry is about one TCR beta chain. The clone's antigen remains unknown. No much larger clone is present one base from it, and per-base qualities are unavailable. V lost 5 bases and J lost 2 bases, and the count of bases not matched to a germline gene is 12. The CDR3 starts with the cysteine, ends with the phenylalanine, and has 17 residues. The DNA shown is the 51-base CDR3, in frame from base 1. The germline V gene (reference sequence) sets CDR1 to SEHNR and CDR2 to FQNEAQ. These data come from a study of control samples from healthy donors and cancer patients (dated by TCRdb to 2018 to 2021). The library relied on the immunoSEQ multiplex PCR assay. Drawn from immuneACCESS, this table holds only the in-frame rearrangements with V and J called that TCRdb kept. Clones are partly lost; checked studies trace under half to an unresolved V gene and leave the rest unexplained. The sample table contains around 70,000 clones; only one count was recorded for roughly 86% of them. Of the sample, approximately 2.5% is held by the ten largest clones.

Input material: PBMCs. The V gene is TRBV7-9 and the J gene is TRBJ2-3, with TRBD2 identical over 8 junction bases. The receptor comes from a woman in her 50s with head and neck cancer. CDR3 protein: CASSPGGTGGSTDTQYF. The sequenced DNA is TGTGCCAGCAGCCCGGGGGGCACGGGAGGGTCCACAGATACGCAGTATTTT.